This TCR beta chain stems from a study of T cells in Graves' hyperthyroidism and ophthalmopathy. Study-wide points: Median prediction lead before ophthalmopathy onset was about 6.7 months with the model.

On the basis of clinical symptoms, serum thyroxine and TRAb, thyroid ultrasound and orbital computed tomography, diagnoses were made. This clonotype has ten or more counts. Its antigen is currently unknown. Amplification yielded TCR beta CDR3 regions, with RNA transcripts as the source. First-round RT-PCR targeting the TCR CDR3 was performed with the HTBI primer set. TCRdb used MiXCR to reprocess the multiplex PCR reads, holding one entry per CDR3 protein. The sample holds 250,000 to 400,000 distinct CDR3 sequences; roughly an eighth are singletons and the top ten take about a third. The J segment lost 3 bases and the V segment lost 3 bases, leaving 9 bases of the junction unmatched. Germline V CDR1 and CDR2: SQVTM, ANQGSEA. This CDR3 region has 16 residues.

The TCR was taken from a woman in her thirties or forties with Graves' ophthalmopathy. Sequenced: blood. The chain is built from TRBV29-1 and TRBJ2-7, with TRBD1 identical over 12 bases. CDR3 coding DNA: TGCAGCGTTGAGCTCCGGGACAGGGGGCTAAGCTACGAGCAGTACTTC. It is translated as CSVELRDRGLSYEQYF.